This TCR beta chain was captured in a study of blood T cell repertoires in COVID-19 (TCRdb year 2020). For the wider study: Collaborator samples came from the United States, Italy and Spain and covered acute and convalescent phases of COVID-19. The material from the prospective study consisted of cDNA or gDNA derived from T cells, B-cell-depleted T cells, or PBMCs. The dataset comprised deeply sampled blood TCRbeta repertoires from subjects exposed to, actively infected with, or recovered from COVID-19. The repertoires were made available in a free public database intended to serve as a resource for research on the immune response to SARS-CoV-2. Samples came from the ongoing ImmuneRACE study (first 160 participants) plus 1,254 subjects from 6 global collaborators. A de-identified subject ID, COVID-19 status, age in years and sex were almost always included in the sample metadata. Where HLA class I and class II types were available, the types were taken from metadata supplied by the sample provider, not from assay-based typing. On the study overall, not on this receptor specifically: The quantity of clinical and demographic metadata differed by source and by participant and was supplied without curation.

Clipping removes 4 bases from V and 5 bases from J, with 12 as the unmatched junction base count. CDR1 and CDR2 were assigned from the germline V gene as SGHRS and YFSETQ. Taken from cysteine to phenylalanine, the CDR3 has 16 residues. Only the CDR3 DNA stays, 48 bases, in frame from base 1. Note on this clone: The clone's antigen remains unknown. No clone much larger than this one lies a single base away; base qualities are absent.

Participants in the prospective study were enrolled through a virtual design, were aged roughly 18 to 100 years, and lived in roughly 24 United States geographic areas. In the prospective study, cohorts were assigned on the basis of participant-reported clinical history obtained from a screening survey and a study questionnaire. Recovered participants in ImmuneRACE Cohort 3 were defined as having two consecutive negative NP/OP PCR tests, clearance from a healthcare professional, or resolution of symptoms. In the prospective study, mobile phlebotomists collected whole blood, serum and a nasopharyngeal or oropharyngeal swab from each participant. Participants in the prospective study had the option to provide additional blood draws and questionnaires over an approximately 2-month period. Before DNA extraction, prospective study blood samples were shipped either frozen or at room temperature. TCRbeta CDR3 regions were amplified from genomic DNA by means of the immunoSEQ Assay, a bias-controlled multiplex PCR. Regarding the original processing steps: The number of nucleated cells in each sample was estimated from the amplification of reference gene primers within the assay. To quantify the absolute abundance of each unique TCRbeta CDR3 rearrangement, sequence reads were collapsed and filtered. For each sample, productive Simpson clonality was calculated by taking the square root of Simpson's diversity index across productive rearrangements. What TCRdb holds here is the immuneACCESS table cut down to in-frame rearrangements. Part of the clones is not present; checked against another copy, under half of the missing clones reflect an unresolved V gene, and the others are unexplained. That table furnishes V, J and clone size, whereas the DNA furnished D and trimming. Across this sample there are approximately 200,000 clones, with around 80% seen only once. The ten largest clones add up to around 2% of the sample.

The material sequenced was PBMCs or T cells enriched from blood (not recorded which). This clonotype was obtained from a man in his 60s who had recovered from COVID-19. Recombination linked TRBV5-1 to TRBJ2-1; 7 middle bases align to TRBD1. This receptor carries the CDR3 CASSRTTGQRNNEQFF. The sequenced DNA: TGCGCCAGCAGCAGGACAACGGGACAGCGCAACAATGAGCAGTTCTTC.